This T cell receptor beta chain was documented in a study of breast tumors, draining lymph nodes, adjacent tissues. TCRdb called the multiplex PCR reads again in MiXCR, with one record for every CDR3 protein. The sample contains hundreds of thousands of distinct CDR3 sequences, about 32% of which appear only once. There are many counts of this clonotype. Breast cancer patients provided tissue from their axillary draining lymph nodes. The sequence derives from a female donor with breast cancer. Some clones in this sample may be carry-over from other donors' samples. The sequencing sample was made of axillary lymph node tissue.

CDR3 bases: TGCGCCAGCAGCCCGGACGGTACTAGCACAGATACGCAGTATTTT. Encoded protein: CASSPDGTSTDTQYF. The J gene is TRBJ2-3, the V gene TRBV5-1; D is undetermined. CDR3 size: 15 residues. Trimming removed 4 bases from V and 0 bases from J, with 12 bases in between. Germline V gene sequence: CDR1 SGHRS, CDR2 YFSETQ.